Listed below are T cell receptor beta chains from one sample, sequenced in a study of T cell repertoires in cytomegalovirus infection. Which antigens these TCRs recognize remains unknown. TCRdb processed the reads anew with MiXCR; each CDR3 protein has one entry. The sample shows a few hundred thousand distinct CDR3 sequences, 35% to 50% of them seen only once. The material sequenced was cultured PBMCs, taken from culture after CMV antigen stimulation. The receptors originated from a human donor in good health (CMV status not recorded). Some clones in this sample may be carry-over from other donors' samples. Both conserved end residues are trimmed from each CDR3. Rows give clone size only sometimes, using once, few, many, or a class for an expanded clone.

len: 14; abundance: few; j_gene: TRBJ1-3; v_gene: TRBV7-6; CDR3aa: ASSSQTGGSGNTIY
len: 12; abundance: few; j_gene: TRBJ1-2; v_gene: TRBV12-3/TRBV12-4; CDR3aa: ASISTGNPHGYT
len: 13; abundance: -; j_gene: TRBJ1-4; v_gene: TRBV4-1; CDR3aa: ASSPRDEGNEKLF
len: 12; abundance: -; j_gene: TRBJ2-7; v_gene: TRBV7-2; CDR3aa: ASSLVRQRHEQY
len: 13; abundance: -; j_gene: TRBJ2-2; v_gene: TRBV18; CDR3aa: ASSPGGVNTGELF
len: 13; abundance: -; j_gene: TRBJ2-1; v_gene: TRBV12-3/TRBV12-4; CDR3aa: ASSEQNIPPNEQF
len: 12; abundance: -; j_gene: TRBJ2-1; v_gene: TRBV3-1; CDR3aa: ASSQVRGYNEQF
len: 12; abundance: -; j_gene: TRBJ2-3; v_gene: TRBV20-1; CDR3aa: SPGEGGYTDTQY
len: 13; abundance: -; j_gene: TRBJ2-7; v_gene: TRBV27; CDR3aa: ASSSISGSGHEQY
len: 10; abundance: -; j_gene: TRBJ2-7; v_gene: TRBV7-9; CDR3aa: ASSFQSNEQY
len: 11; abundance: -; j_gene: TRBJ1-5; v_gene: TRBV6-1; CDR3aa: ASSRGLFQTQH